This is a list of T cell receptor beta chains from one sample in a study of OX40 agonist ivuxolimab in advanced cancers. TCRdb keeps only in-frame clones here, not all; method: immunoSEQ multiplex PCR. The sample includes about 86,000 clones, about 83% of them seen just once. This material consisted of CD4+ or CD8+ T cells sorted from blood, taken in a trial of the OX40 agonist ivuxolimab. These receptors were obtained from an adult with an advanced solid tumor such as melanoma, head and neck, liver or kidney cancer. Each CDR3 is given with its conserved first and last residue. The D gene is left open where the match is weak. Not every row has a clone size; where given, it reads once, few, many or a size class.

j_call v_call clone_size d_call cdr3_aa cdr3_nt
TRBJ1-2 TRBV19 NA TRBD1 CASTHLAGGGYTF TGTGCCAGTACTCACCTCGCAGGGGGTGGCTACACCTTC
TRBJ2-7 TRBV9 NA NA CASSVLVAGHQYF TGTGCCAGCAGCGTATTAGTAGCAGGACATCAGTACTTC
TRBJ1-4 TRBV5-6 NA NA CASRGTDATNEKLFF TGTGCCAGCAGAGGGACGGACGCAACTAATGAAAAACTGTTTTTT
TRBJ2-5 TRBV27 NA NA CASSLRFRPSETQYF TGTGCCAGCAGTTTACGCTTCAGGCCGTCCGAGACCCAGTACTTC
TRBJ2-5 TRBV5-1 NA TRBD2 CASSLSGTRTETQYF TGCGCCAGCAGCCTCTCAGGGACTAGGACAGAGACCCAGTACTTC
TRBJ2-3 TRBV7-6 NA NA CASSRQGTRTDTQYF TGTGCCAGCAGCCGGCAGGGGACTCGCACAGATACGCAGTATTTT
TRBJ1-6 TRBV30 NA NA CAWSLISYNSPLHF TGTGCCTGGTCGCTAATCTCCTATAATTCACCCCTCCACTTT
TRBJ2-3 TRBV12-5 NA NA CASGFGDTQYF TGTGCTAGTGGTTTTGGCGATACGCAGTATTTT
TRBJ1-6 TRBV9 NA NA CASGSRLNSPLHF TGTGCCAGTGGCAGCCGCCTTAATTCACCCCTCCACTTT
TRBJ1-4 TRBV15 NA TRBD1 CATSRGGQGALEKLFF TGTGCCACCAGCAGAGGGGGACAGGGGGCTTTAGAAAAACTGTTTTTT
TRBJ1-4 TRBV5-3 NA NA CARRFRLDEKLFF TGTGCCAGAAGATTCCGACTTGATGAAAAACTGTTTTTT
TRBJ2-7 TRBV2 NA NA CASSEAIYEQYF TGTGCCAGCAGTGAAGCTATCTACGAGCAGTACTTC
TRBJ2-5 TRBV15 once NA CATSRGGTGTETQYF TGTGCCACCAGCAGGGGGGGTACAGGGACCGAGACCCAGTACTTC
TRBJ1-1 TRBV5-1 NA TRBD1 CASSLSPGGKRTEAFF TGCGCCAGCAGCTTGTCCCCAGGGGGGAAGAGGACTGAAGCTTTCTTT
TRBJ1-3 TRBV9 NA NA CASSVGQGGYHTIYF TGTGCCAGCAGCGTAGGGCAGGGAGGGTATCACACCATATATTTT
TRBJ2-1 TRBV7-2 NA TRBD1 CASARGQGVRNEQFF TGTGCCAGCGCCCGGGGACAGGGGGTTAGGAATGAGCAGTTCTTC
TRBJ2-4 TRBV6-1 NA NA CASSERSGAKNIQYF TGTGCCAGCAGTGAGAGGTCCGGAGCCAAAAACATTCAGTACTTC
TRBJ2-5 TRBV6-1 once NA CASTRQASRETQYF TGTGCCAGCACGCGACAGGCCTCGCGAGAGACCCAGTACTTC
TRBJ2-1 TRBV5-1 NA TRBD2 CASSLLAGENNEQFF TGCGCCAGCAGCTTACTAGCGGGAGAGAACAATGAGCAGTTCTTC
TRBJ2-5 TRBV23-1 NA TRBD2 CASSQIGTSGRARETQYF TGCGCCAGCAGTCAGATAGGGACTAGCGGGAGGGCTCGGGAGACCCAGTACTTC
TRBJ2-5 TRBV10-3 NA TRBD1 CAITQDRGETQYF TGTGCCATCACTCAGGACAGGGGCGAGACCCAGTACTTC
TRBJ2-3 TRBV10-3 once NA CAISESDLTDTQYF TGTGCCATCAGTGAGTCGGACCTAACAGATACGCAGTATTTT
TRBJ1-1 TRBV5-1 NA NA CASSLARANTEAFF TGCGCCAGCAGCTTGGCTCGGGCTAACACTGAAGCTTTCTTT
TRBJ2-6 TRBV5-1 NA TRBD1 CASPGQGKAGANVLTF TGCGCCAGTCCGGGACAGGGTAAGGCTGGGGCCAACGTCCTGACTTTC
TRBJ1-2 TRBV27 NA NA CASSFSGTGYTF TGTGCCAGCAGTTTCTCGGGGACTGGCTACACCTTC
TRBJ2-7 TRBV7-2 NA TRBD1 CASSPRQGQYF TGTGCCAGCAGCCCGCGACAGGGGCAGTACTTC
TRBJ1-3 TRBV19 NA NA CASIAVSGNTIYF TGTGCCAGTATAGCGGTCTCTGGAAACACCATATATTTT
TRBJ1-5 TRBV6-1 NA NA CASSLDSNQPQHF TGTGCCAGCAGTTTGGATAGCAATCAGCCCCAGCATTTT
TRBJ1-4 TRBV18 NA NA CASSPVPGQNEKLFF TGTGCCAGCTCACCGGTCCCGGGGCAGAATGAAAAACTGTTTTTT
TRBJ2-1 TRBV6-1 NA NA CASSVGDNEQFF TGTGCCAGCAGTGTGGGAGACAATGAGCAGTTCTTC
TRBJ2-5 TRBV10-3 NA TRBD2 CAASRGAIETQYF TGTGCCGCCTCGCGGGGGGCTATCGAGACCCAGTACTTC
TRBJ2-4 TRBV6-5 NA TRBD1 CASSRGDRVANIQYF TGTGCCAGCAGCCGGGGGGACAGGGTTGCAAACATTCAGTACTTC
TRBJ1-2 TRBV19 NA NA CASTPRQIVYGYTF TGTGCCAGTACCCCCAGACAGATTGTCTATGGCTACACCTTC
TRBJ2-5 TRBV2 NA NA CASSEQMGTQYF TGTGCCAGCAGTGAACAGATGGGAACCCAGTACTTC
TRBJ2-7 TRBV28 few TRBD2 CASSLMGGTLLYEQYF TGTGCCAGCAGTTTAATGGGAGGGACCCTTCTTTACGAGCAGTACTTC
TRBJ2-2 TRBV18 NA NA CASSRRREWDGELFF TGTGCCAGCTCCCGCCGCCGGGAGTGGGACGGGGAGCTGTTTTTT
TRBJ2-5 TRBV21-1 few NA CASTNPRPSEWKTQYF TGTGCCAGCACTAACCCTCGCCCTAGCGAGTGGAAGACCCAGTACTTC
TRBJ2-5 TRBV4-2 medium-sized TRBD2 CASSPSGGAQYF TGTGCCAGCAGCCCCAGCGGGGGGGCCCAGTACTTC
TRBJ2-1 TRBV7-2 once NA CASSLGALKGDEQFF TGTGCCAGCAGCTTAGGGGCCCTTAAGGGGGATGAGCAGTTCTTC